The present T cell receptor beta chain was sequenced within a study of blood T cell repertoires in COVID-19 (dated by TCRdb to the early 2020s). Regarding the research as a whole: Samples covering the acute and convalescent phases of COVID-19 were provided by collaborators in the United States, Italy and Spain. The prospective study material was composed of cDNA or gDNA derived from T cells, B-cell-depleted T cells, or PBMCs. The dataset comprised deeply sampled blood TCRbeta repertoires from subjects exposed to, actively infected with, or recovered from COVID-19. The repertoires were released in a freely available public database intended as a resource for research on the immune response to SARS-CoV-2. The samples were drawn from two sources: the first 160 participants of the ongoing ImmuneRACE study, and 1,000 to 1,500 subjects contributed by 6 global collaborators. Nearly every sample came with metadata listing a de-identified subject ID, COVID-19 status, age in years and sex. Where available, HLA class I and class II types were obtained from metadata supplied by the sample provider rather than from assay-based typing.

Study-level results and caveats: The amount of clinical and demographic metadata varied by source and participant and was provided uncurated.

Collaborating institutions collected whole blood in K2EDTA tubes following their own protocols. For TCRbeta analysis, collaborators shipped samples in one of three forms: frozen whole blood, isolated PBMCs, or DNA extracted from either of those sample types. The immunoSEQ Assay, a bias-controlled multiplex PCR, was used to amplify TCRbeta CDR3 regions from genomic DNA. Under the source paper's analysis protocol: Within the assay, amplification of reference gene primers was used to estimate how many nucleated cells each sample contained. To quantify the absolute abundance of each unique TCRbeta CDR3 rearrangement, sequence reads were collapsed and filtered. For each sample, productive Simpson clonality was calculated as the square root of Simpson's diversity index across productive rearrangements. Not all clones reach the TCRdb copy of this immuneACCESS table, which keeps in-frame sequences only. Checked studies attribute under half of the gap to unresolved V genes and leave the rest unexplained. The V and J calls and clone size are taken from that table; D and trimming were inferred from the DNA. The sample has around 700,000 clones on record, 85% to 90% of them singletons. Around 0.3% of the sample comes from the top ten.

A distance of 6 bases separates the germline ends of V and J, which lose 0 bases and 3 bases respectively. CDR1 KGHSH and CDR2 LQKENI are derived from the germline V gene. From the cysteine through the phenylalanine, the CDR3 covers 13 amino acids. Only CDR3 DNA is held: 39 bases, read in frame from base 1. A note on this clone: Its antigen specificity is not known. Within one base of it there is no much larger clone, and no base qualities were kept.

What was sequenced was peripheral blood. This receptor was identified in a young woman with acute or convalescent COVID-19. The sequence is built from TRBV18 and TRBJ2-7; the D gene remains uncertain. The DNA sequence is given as TGTGCCAGCTCACCACCCAACAGCTACGAGCAGTACTTC. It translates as CASSPPNSYEQYF.